This TCR beta chain emerged from a study of yellow fever vaccine responses in identical twins. On this clonotype itself: Its target is unknown.

Study-wide results and caveats: Reportedly, the T cell response mounted by twins to vaccine seemed partly convergent, partly personalized.

Each CDR3 protein is one row after TCRdb ran MiXCR on the RT-PCR reads. The sample lists roughly 15,000 distinct CDR3 sequences, roughly 83% seen once, with roughly 0.68% in the top ten. CDR3 length equals 14 residues. Between the trimmed V and J ends, which lost 2 bases and 7 bases, there was a span of 14 bases. This specimen consisted of T cells from blood (PBMCs), unsorted or a sorted subset (not recorded which), obtained before or after yellow fever vaccination (not recorded which). The TCR sequence derives from a woman between 18 and 30 years old who received the yellow fever vaccine. The gene calls are TRBV12-3 or TRBV12-4 and TRBJ2-5; D not certain. The DNA for the CDR3 is TGTGCCAGCAGTTTAATAATCCGGGTCGGGACCCAGTACTTC. This translates into CASSLIIRVGTQYF.